This TCR beta chain emerged from a study of blood T cell repertoires in COVID-19. Overall study context: Both acute and convalescent COVID-19 samples were obtained from the United States, Italy and Spain. Sources were T cells, B-cell-depleted T cells, or PBMCs; the material itself was cDNA or gDNA.

Under the authors' procedure: Reference gene primer amplification yielded estimated nucleated cell counts. Method: immunoSEQ multiplex PCR; TCRdb's copy keeps in-frame clones and lacks some. Clone size and the V and J calls come from that table; the DNA yielded D and trimming. The sample records approximately 45,000 clones, 75% to 90% being singletons. Trimming took off 5 bases at V and 3 bases at J, with 10 bases between the two ends. CDR1 and CDR2 from the germline V gene are LNHDA and SQIVND (reference sequence). The CDR3 is 13 residues long. The rearrangement uses TRBV19 and TRBJ2-5; no reliable D call. The origin of this receptor is a human donor in a cohort sampled during active COVID-19. The sample consisted of peripheral blood. The CDR3 region has the DNA TGTGCCAGTAGTGGCTCCGTGGAAGAGACCCAGTACTTC. It codes for CASSGSVEETQYF.